These T cell receptor beta chains were read from a single sample in a study of human T cells and chemical hapten exposure. TCRdb recomputed calls from the RACE reads with MiXCR, one row per CDR3 protein. The data contain about 100,000 distinct CDR3 sequences, roughly 10% of them singletons. Sequenced here: whole blood, sampled in connection with sensitization to the hapten diphenylcyclopropenone (DPC). The receptors here all came from a man aged 40-49 years with alopecia areata. Some clones in this sample may be carry-over from other donors' samples. The CDR3 runs from the conserved cysteine through the conserved F or W. Each record gives: V gene, J gene, D gene, clone size, CDR3 protein, CDR3 DNA. D genes are given only for firm matches. The size field is filled for only some rows; it gives once, few, many or a size class.

TRBV28	TRBJ2-7	TRBD1	few	CASSHRQGIITYEQYF	TGTGCCAGCAGCCACAGACAGGGCATTATCACCTACGAGCAGTACTTC
TRBV3-1	TRBJ2-2	TRBD2	few	CASSQDLAGVTGELFF	TGTGCCAGCAGCCAAGATCTTGCGGGAGTCACCGGGGAGCTGTTTTTT
TRBV20-1	TRBJ2-1	-	many	CSATFIRAEQFF	TGCAGTGCCACCTTTATAAGGGCTGAGCAGTTCTTC
TRBV6-1	TRBJ1-1	TRBD1	-	CASIGTGGRNTEAFF	TGTGCCAGCATCGGGACAGGGGGCCGTAACACTGAAGCTTTCTTT
TRBV18	TRBJ1-6	-	-	CASSPLQNNSPLHF	TGTGCCAGCTCACCACTACAAAATAATTCACCCCTCCACTTT
TRBV5-6	TRBJ2-6	TRBD2	-	CASSLLSGTGANVLTF	TGTGCCAGCAGCTTGCTAAGCGGGACTGGGGCCAACGTCCTGACTTTC
TRBV11-2	TRBJ2-2	TRBD2	-	CASSEVAGGRLTGELFF	TGTGCCAGCAGCGAAGTAGCGGGAGGGCGTCTCACCGGGGAGCTGTTTTTT
TRBV20-1	TRBJ2-2	TRBD1	-	CSARAGDRVFGELFF	TGCAGTGCTAGGGCTGGGGACAGGGTATTCGGGGAGCTGTTTTTT
TRBV28	TRBJ2-2	-	few	CASSLPGQRAGELFF	TGTGCCAGCAGTTTACCAGGACAGAGGGCCGGGGAGCTGTTTTTT
TRBV6-2/TRBV6-3	TRBJ2-2	-	-	CASSYRFGGELFF	TGTGCCAGCAGTTACCGGTTCGGAGGGGAGCTGTTTTTT